Listed below are T cell receptor beta chains from one sample, sequenced in a study of blood T cell repertoires in COVID-19. Clones were read by immunoSEQ multiplex PCR, and TCRdb kept only the in-frame ones, dropping some. The sample has 200,000 or so clones, roughly 91% seen once. Sequences were obtained from PBMCs or T cells enriched from blood (not recorded which). These receptors all come from a man aged 30 to 39 in a cohort exposed to, infected with or recovered from COVID-19 (not recorded which). Both conserved end residues are part of each CDR3. D genes are given only for firm matches.

TRBJ2-3,TRBV28,.,TGTGCCAGCAGTGTAAAACAGGGACCAGGCGATACGCAGTATTTT,CASSVKQGPGDTQYF
TRBJ2-7,TRBV28,TRBD2,TGTGCCAGCAGTTTAAGCGGGAGATCCTACGAGCAGTACTTC,CASSLSGRSYEQYF
TRBJ2-6,TRBV2,.,TGTGCCAGCAGGACAGGAGGAGGACCGCCTGGGGCCAACGTCCTGACTTTC,CASRTGGGPPGANVLTF
TRBJ1-2,TRBV6-5,TRBD1,TGTGCCAGCAAGGTGGACAGGGGGATTGATGGCTACACCTTC,CASKVDRGIDGYTF
TRBJ2-1,TRBV27,.,TGTGCCAGCAGTCCTTCTACTAGCCCAGCCTACAATGAGCAGTTCTTC,CASSPSTSPAYNEQFF
TRBJ2-5,TRBV28,TRBD1,TGTGCCAGCACCAAACCGGGACAGGGGGCAGAGACCCAGTACTTC,CASTKPGQGAETQYF
TRBJ1-2,TRBV19,TRBD1,TGTGCCAGTAGTACCTCGGGACAGGGTACCTATGGCTACACCTTC,CASSTSGQGTYGYTF
TRBJ2-1,TRBV3-1/TRBV3-2,.,TGTGCCAGCAGCCAGGTAGGAGGGGCGAATGAGCAGTTCTTC,CASSQVGGANEQFF
TRBJ2-2,TRBV11-3,.,TGTGCCAGCAGCGTCAGGAACACCGGGGAGCTGTTTTTT,CASSVRNTGELFF
TRBJ1-3,TRBV28,.,TGTGCCAGCAGTTTTGTACTGAACTCTGGAAACACCATATATTTT,CASSFVLNSGNTIYF
TRBJ2-4,TRBV23-1,TRBD2,TGCGCCAGCACCCACGTGGGAGGGAGGGCCAAAAACATTCAGTACTTC,CASTHVGGRAKNIQYF
TRBJ1-6,TRBV27,.,TGTGCCAGCAGAGGAGGAATCCGTGGCGCTTCTTCACCCCTCCACTTT,CASRGGIRGASSPLHF
TRBJ1-1,TRBV7-6,.,TGTGCCAGCAGCTTAATGGGGCCGAACACTGAAGCTTTCTTT,CASSLMGPNTEAFF
TRBJ1-4,TRBV5-1,TRBD1,TGCGCCAGCAGCTTGGGACAGGGGAAAGGTGAAAAACTGTTTTTT,CASSLGQGKGEKLFF
TRBJ2-7,TRBV7-9,TRBD2,TGTGCGGGGAAAGCGGGAGTAGGCGAGCAGTACTTC,CAGKAGVGEQYF
TRBJ2-1,TRBV6-1,TRBD2,TGTGCCAGCAGTGCAAAGGGCAGCGGGAGGGGCAATGAGCAGTTCTTC,CASSAKGSGRGNEQFF